These T cell receptor beta chains were read from a single sample in a study of cytomegalovirus exposure and HLA in healthy donors. Data came from immunoSEQ multiplex PCR; TCRdb stores just in-frame clones and leaves some out. The sample shows roughly 120,000 clones, around 80% of them seen only once. Sample: PBMCs. The receptors come from an older woman in good health and CMV-seropositive. The CDR3 runs from the conserved cysteine through the conserved F or W. The order of the fields is J gene, clone size, D gene, V gene, CDR3 DNA, CDR3 protein. A D gene is named only where the DNA matches it firmly. Rows give clone size only sometimes, using once, few, many, or a class for an expanded clone.

TRBJ1-4 NA NA TRBV15 TGTGCCACCAGCAGAGATCGGAATGAAAAACTGTTTTTT CATSRDRNEKLFF
TRBJ1-2 NA NA TRBV7-6 TGTGCCAGCAGCTTAGCGGAGGTCCGCTATGGCTACACCTTC CASSLAEVRYGYTF
TRBJ2-1 NA NA TRBV28 TGTGCCAGCAGTCCCGGGACAAGGATATCGTCTAGCTCCTACAATGAGCAGTTCTTC CASSPGTRISSSSYNEQFF
TRBJ1-2 once TRBD1 TRBV5-3 TGTGCCAGAAGCGGGACAGGGCACTATGGCTACACCTTC CARSGTGHYGYTF
TRBJ1-2 once NA TRBV5-1 TGCGCCAGCAGCTTGGCAGGGGTACCTGGCTACACCTTC CASSLAGVPGYTF
TRBJ2-7 few TRBD1 TRBV5-1 TGCGCCAGCAGCTTGGCTCTGGCAGGGGGCCTGGGGGAGCAGTACTTC CASSLALAGGLGEQYF
TRBJ2-5 NA TRBD2 TRBV6-1 TGTGCCAGCAGGTGGACTAGCCAGGAGACCCAGTACTTC CASRWTSQETQYF
TRBJ1-2 few NA TRBV7-6 TGTGCCAGCAGCTTAGATCCAGGGGCGTATGGCTACACCTTC CASSLDPGAYGYTF
TRBJ2-2 NA TRBD2 TRBV5-4 TGTGCCAGCAGCATTGGACTAGCGGGAGGGGTCGGGGAGCTGTTTTTT CASSIGLAGGVGELFF
TRBJ2-1 once TRBD2 TRBV6-1 TGTGCCAGCAGACCCGGGACTAGTGGCTCCAATGAGCAGTTCTTC CASRPGTSGSNEQFF
TRBJ1-1 NA NA TRBV7-3 TGTGCCAGCAGCTTAACGGGGGGGGACACTGAAGCTTTCTTT CASSLTGGDTEAFF
TRBJ2-3 NA TRBD2 TRBV4-1 TGCGCCAGTCGACTAGCGGAGAGCACAGATACGCAGTATTTT CASRLAESTDTQYF
TRBJ2-7 NA TRBD1 TRBV6-5 TGTGCCAGCAGGTCGGGACAGAACTACGAGCAGTACTTC CASRSGQNYEQYF
TRBJ2-7 NA TRBD1 TRBV27 TGTGCCAGCTCTATCACAGGGGCGCCCAGCTCCTACGAGCAGTACTTC CASSITGAPSSYEQYF
TRBJ2-7 NA NA TRBV7-8 TGTGCCAGCAGCGCAAGGCGGGGCAGCTCCTACGAGCAGTACTTC CASSARRGSSYEQYF
TRBJ2-3 once TRBD2 TRBV2 TGTGCCAGCAGCCAGACTAGCGGTGGGTATACGCAGTATTTT CASSQTSGGYTQYF
TRBJ1-2 NA TRBD1 TRBV4-1 TGCGCCAGCAGCGATCTGGCACAGGGGGTCTATGGCTACACCTTC CASSDLAQGVYGYTF
TRBJ2-1 NA TRBD1 TRBV15 TGTGCCACCAGCAGAGACGGGACAGGCAATGAGCAGTTCTTC CATSRDGTGNEQFF
TRBJ2-7 NA NA TRBV7-3 TGTGCCAGCAGCTTATATGCAGATCCCTCCTACGAGCAGTACTTC CASSLYADPSYEQYF
TRBJ2-2 NA NA TRBV29-1 TGCAGCGCCCTGGGGCCGGTCACCGGGGAGCTGTTTTTT CSALGPVTGELFF
TRBJ2-1 NA NA TRBV19 TGTGCCAGTATGGGGCAGGGTAGGAGTGAGCAGTTCTTC CASMGQGRSEQFF
TRBJ2-1 NA TRBD2 TRBV5-1 TGCGCCAGCAGCTTGGCGTTTGGGTCTAGCGGGAGGTTCTTC CASSLAFGSSGRFF
TRBJ1-1 NA TRBD1 TRBV28 TGTGCCAGCAGCCGGACAGGGGGCAAGGGAGCTTTCTTT CASSRTGGKGAFF
TRBJ1-3 few NA TRBV6-5 TGTGCCAGCAGTTACCGAGGGTCTGGAAACACCATATATTTT CASSYRGSGNTIYF
TRBJ1-2 NA TRBD1 TRBV19 TGTGCCAGTAGTATAGAACCATCGACAGGGGCCAACTATGGCTACACCTTC CASSIEPSTGANYGYTF
TRBJ1-1 NA NA TRBV18 TGTGCCAGCTCATCTTTAGGGGGGGACACTGAAGCTTTCTTT CASSSLGGDTEAFF
TRBJ1-5 NA NA TRBV28 TGTGCCAGCAGCCGTCCAGTTCCGCCCCAGCATTTT CASSRPVPPQHF
TRBJ1-2 few NA TRBV2 TGTGCCAGCAGTGAATGGGGACAAAGTCAAATCTATGGCTACACCTTC CASSEWGQSQIYGYTF
TRBJ1-1 NA NA TRBV7-2 TGTGCCAGCAGCTTAGATTCCAGGGACACTGAAGCTTTCTTT CASSLDSRDTEAFF
TRBJ1-5 NA NA TRBV18 TGTGCCAGCACGTCCGATCGCGCCGCTCAGCCCCAGCATTTT CASTSDRAAQPQHF
TRBJ2-5 NA TRBD2 TRBV9 TGTGCCAGCCAAGGCGGACGCGGGAGACGGGGAGAGACCCAGTACTTC CASQGGRGRRGETQYF
TRBJ2-7 NA NA TRBV6-6 TGTGCCAGCAGTCCTAATTACGAGCAGTACTTC CASSPNYEQYF
TRBJ2-7 NA TRBD2 TRBV5-5 TGTGCCAGCAGCTTAATAGCGGGATCCTACGAGCAGTACTTC CASSLIAGSYEQYF
TRBJ2-3 NA NA TRBV6-5 TGTGCCAGCAGTTACGGCCGCCAGCGGCACACAGATACGCAGTATTTT CASSYGRQRHTDTQYF
TRBJ1-1 NA NA TRBV25-1 TGTGCCAGCAAAATTGGAGGCGAGAACACTGAAGCTTTCTTT CASKIGGENTEAFF
TRBJ2-7 NA NA TRBV30 TGTGCCTGGAGTCGGACATGGTACGAGCAGTACTTC CAWSRTWYEQYF
TRBJ1-3 NA NA TRBV7-9 TGTGCCAGCAGGGAACAGGAGAACTCTGGAAACACCATATATTTT CASREQENSGNTIYF
TRBJ1-5 NA NA TRBV5-1 TGCGCCAGCAGCTTGGCCCCAGGGTCGGATCAGCCCCAGCATTTT CASSLAPGSDQPQHF
TRBJ1-5 NA NA TRBV7-2 TGTGCCAGCAGCTTAGTCGCAGGGCAGAATCAGCCCCAGCATTTT CASSLVAGQNQPQHF
TRBJ2-7 NA NA TRBV18 TGTGCCAGCTCACCACCGGGACTCGGAACCTACGAGCAGTACTTC CASSPPGLGTYEQYF
TRBJ2-1 NA TRBD1 TRBV6-4 TGTGCCAGCAGTGACGGACGAACAGGGGGCGCCTACAATGAGCAGTTCTTC CASSDGRTGGAYNEQFF
TRBJ1-4 NA TRBD1 TRBV7-3 TGTGCCAGCAGCTTAGGACAGGGGGGAAAACTGTTTTTT CASSLGQGGKLFF
TRBJ2-1 NA TRBD2 TRBV5-1 TGCGCCAGCAGCTTGGGGGGGACTACCTACAATGAGCAGTTCTTC CASSLGGTTYNEQFF
TRBJ1-2 NA TRBD1 TRBV5-6 TGTGCCAGCAGCTTGGAGGTTAGTGGGACAGGGGCGTATGGCTACACCTTC CASSLEVSGTGAYGYTF
TRBJ2-7 NA TRBD2 TRBV19 TGTGCCAGTAGTCCGGAGGGAGAGCTAGCGGGAGGTAACGAGCAGTACTTC CASSPEGELAGGNEQYF
TRBJ2-5 NA NA TRBV5-1 TGCGCCAGCAGGGGGGAGGAAGAGACCCAGTACTTC CASRGEEETQYF
TRBJ1-1 NA TRBD1 TRBV7-6 TGTGCCAGCAGCTCGGACAGGGGGCGAGGAGCTTTCTTT CASSSDRGRGAFF
TRBJ2-1 once TRBD1 TRBV29-1 TGCAGCGTTGAAGGGGGACAGGGCTACAATGAGCAGTTCTTC CSVEGGQGYNEQFF
TRBJ2-7 NA TRBD1 TRBV13 TGTGCCAGCAGCTTGATGGGACAGGGACTCTACGAGCAGTACTTC CASSLMGQGLYEQYF
TRBJ2-5 NA TRBD1 TRBV19 TGTGCCAGTAGTATACAGGGGGAATGGGCAGAGACCCAGTACTTC CASSIQGEWAETQYF
TRBJ1-4 once NA TRBV5-1 TGCGCCAGCAGCTTCTCTTCAACTAATGAAAAACTGTTTTTT CASSFSSTNEKLFF
TRBJ2-1 NA TRBD2 TRBV18 TGTGCCAGCTCACCACTAGCGGGAGGCAACAATGAGCAGTTCTTC CASSPLAGGNNEQFF
TRBJ2-3 NA TRBD2 TRBV5-1 TGCGCCAGCAGCTTGGAACCTAGCGGGAGAAGCACAGATACGCAGTATTTT CASSLEPSGRSTDTQYF
TRBJ2-3 NA TRBD2 TRBV6-5 TGTGCCAGCCGGGGGGGGGACTATAGCACAGATACGCAGTATTTT CASRGGDYSTDTQYF
TRBJ2-1 NA TRBD2 TRBV7-9 TGTGCCAGCAGCTCCCGCGGGAGCTCCTACAATGAGCAGTTCTTC CASSSRGSSYNEQFF
TRBJ1-2 NA TRBD1 TRBV11-1 TGTGCCAGCAGCTTATGGACAGGGGCTGATGGCTACACCTTC CASSLWTGADGYTF
TRBJ2-5 NA NA TRBV6-1 TGTGCCAGCAGTGAAAGCTCTGGGGGCAAGCAGTACTTC CASSESSGGKQYF
TRBJ2-7 NA NA TRBV6-1 TGTGCCAGCAGGGAAGACCCCTACGAGCAGTACTTC CASREDPYEQYF